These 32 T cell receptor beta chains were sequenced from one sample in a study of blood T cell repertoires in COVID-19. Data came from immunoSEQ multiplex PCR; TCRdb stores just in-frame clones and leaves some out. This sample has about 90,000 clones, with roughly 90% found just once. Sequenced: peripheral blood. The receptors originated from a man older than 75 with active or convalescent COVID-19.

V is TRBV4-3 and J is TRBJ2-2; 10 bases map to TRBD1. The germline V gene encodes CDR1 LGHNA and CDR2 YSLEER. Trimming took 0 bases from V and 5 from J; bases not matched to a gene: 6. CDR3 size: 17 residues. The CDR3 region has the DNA TGCGCCAGCAGCCAAGATAGCGGACAGGGGGGAACCGGGGAGCTGTTTTTT. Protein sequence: CASSQDSGQGGTGELFF.

CDR3 region: CASRPDRGTGNTIYF. The CDR3 DNA reads TGTGCCAGCAGGCCGGACAGGGGCACGGGAAACACCATATATTTT. The chain combines TRBV6-5 with TRBJ1-3, with TRBD1 identical over 9 bases. CDR1 is MNHEY, CDR2 SVGAGI, per germline. The CDR3 is made up of 15 amino acids. Germline trimming cut 6 bases from V and 4 bases from J; bases unmatched to any gene: 7.

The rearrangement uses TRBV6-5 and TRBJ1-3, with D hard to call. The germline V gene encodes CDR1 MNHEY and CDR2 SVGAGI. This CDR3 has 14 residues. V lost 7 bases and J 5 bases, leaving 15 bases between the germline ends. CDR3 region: CASNDDGYRNTIYF. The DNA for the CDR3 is TGTGCCAGCAACGACGACGGGTACAGAAACACCATATATTTT.

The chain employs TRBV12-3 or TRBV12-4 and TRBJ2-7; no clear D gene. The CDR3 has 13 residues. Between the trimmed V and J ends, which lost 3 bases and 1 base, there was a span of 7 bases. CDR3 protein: CASSFIPSYEQYF. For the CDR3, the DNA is TGTGCCAGCAGTTTTATCCCGTCCTACGAGCAGTACTTC.

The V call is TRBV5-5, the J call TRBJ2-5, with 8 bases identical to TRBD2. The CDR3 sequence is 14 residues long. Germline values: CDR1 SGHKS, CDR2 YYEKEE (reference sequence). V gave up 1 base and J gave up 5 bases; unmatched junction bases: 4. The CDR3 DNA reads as TGTGCCAGCAGCTTGCCGGGCGGGGGGGAGACCCAGTACTTC. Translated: CASSLPGGGETQYF.

The CDR3, as DNA: TGTGCCAGCAGCCAAGATCCGGGTCGGAGGACTGAAGCTTTCTTT. It yields the protein CASSQDPGRRTEAFF. The V gene is TRBV3-1 (or the pseudogene TRBV3-2), the J gene TRBJ1-1, with D unresolved. V was pared by 0 bases and J by 5 bases, with 13 bases between. This CDR3 region has 15 residues. Germline V gene lookup returns CDR1 LGHDT and CDR2 YNNKEL (reference sequence).

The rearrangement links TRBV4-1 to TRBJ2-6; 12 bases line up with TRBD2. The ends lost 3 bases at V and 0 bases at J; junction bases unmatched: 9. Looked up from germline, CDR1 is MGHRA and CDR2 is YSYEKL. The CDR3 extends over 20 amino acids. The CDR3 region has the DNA TGCGCCAGCAGCCACCTTGGGACTAGCGGGCATCACTCTGGGGCCAACGTCCTGACTTTC. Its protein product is CASSHLGTSGHHSGANVLTF.

CDR3 nucleotide sequence: TGTGCCAGTAGTATAGATCTCCTGACAAGGAACACTGAAGCTTTCTTT. Protein product: CASSIDLLTRNTEAFF. V and J are TRBV19 and TRBJ1-1, with no clear D. CDR3 length: 16 residues. The V gene's germline CDR1 is LNHDA and CDR2 SQIVND (reference sequence). Deletions cut 0 bases from V and 1 base from J, with 12 bases between. Together with reference TRBV19 and TRBJ1-1, the CDR3 gives the full variable domain: DGGITQSPKYLFRKEGQNVTLSCEQNLNHDAMYWYRQDPGQGLRLIYYSQIVNDFQKGDIAEGYSVSREKKESFPLTVTSAQKNPTAFYLCASSIDLLTRNTEAFFGQGTRLTVV.

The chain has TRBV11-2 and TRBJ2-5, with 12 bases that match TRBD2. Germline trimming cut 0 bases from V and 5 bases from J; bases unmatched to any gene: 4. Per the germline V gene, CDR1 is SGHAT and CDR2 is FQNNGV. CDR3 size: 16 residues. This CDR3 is CASSLDRLAGVETQYF. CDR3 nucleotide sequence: TGTGCCAGCAGCTTAGATCGACTAGCGGGAGTTGAGACCCAGTACTTC.

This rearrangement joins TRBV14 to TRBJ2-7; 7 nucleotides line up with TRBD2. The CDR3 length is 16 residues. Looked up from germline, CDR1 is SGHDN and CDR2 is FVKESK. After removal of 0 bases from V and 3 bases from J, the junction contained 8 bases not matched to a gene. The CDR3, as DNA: TGTGCCAGCAGCCAAGATTTGAGGGAGGGCAACTACGAGCAGTACTTC. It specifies CASSQDLREGNYEQYF.

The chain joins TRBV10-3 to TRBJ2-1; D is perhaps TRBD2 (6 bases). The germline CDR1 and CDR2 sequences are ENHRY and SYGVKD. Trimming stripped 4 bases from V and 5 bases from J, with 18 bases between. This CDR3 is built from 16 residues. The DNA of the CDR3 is TGTGCCATCAGTGGGGCTAGCGAGGGCCGTAACAATGAGCAGTTCTTC. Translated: CAISGASEGRNNEQFF.

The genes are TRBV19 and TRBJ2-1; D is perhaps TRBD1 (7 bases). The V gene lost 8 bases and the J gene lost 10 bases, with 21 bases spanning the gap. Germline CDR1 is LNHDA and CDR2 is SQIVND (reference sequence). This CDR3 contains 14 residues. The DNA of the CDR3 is TGTGCCAGTCAGGAGGGGGCTTGGGTCGGGGAGCAGTTCTTC. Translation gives CASQEGAWVGEQFF.

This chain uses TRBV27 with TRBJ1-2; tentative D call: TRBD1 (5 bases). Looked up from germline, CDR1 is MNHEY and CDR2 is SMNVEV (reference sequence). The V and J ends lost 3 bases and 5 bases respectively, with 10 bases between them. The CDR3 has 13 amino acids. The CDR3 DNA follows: TGTGCCAGCAGTTTTTTAGGGGAATATGGCTACACCTTC. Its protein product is CASSFLGEYGYTF.

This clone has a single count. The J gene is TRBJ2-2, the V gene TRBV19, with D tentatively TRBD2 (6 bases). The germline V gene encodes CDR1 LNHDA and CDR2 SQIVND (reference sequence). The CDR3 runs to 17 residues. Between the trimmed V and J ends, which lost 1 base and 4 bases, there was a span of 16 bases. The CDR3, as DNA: TGTGCCAGTAGTATAGGGCAGGGAGGAGTTGGCACCGGGGAGCTGTTTTTT. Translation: CASSIGQGGVGTGELFF.

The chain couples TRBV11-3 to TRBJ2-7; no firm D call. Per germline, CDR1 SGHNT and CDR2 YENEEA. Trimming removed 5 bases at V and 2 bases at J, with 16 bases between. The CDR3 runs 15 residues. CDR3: CASSPNSDTAYEQYF. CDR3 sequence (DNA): TGTGCCAGCAGCCCTAACTCCGACACCGCCTACGAGCAGTACTTC.

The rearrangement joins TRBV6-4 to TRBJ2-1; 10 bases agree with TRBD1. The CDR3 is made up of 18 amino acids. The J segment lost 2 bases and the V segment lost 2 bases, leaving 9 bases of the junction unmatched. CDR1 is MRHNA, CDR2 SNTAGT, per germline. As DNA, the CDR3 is TGTGCCAGCAGTGACCGGGACAGGGGTCCTCGGCCCTACAATGAGCAGTTCTTC. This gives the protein CASSDRDRGPRPYNEQFF.

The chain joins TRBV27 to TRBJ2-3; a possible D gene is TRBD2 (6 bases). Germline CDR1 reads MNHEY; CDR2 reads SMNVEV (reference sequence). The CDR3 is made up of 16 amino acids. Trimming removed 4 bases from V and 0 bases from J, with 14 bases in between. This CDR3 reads CASSSKLAASTDTQYF. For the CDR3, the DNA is TGTGCCAGCAGTTCTAAACTAGCAGCTAGCACAGATACGCAGTATTTT.

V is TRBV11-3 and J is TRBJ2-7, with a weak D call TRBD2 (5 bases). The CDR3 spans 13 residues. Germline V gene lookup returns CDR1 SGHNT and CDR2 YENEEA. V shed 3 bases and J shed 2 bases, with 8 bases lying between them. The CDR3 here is CASSFPGAYEQYF. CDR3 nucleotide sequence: TGTGCCAGCAGCTTCCCCGGGGCCTACGAGCAGTACTTC.

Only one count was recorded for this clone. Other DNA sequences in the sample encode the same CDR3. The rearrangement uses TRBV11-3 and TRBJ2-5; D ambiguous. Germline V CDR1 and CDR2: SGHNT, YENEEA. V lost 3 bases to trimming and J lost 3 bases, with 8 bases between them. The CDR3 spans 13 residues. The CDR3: CASSLNQKETQYF. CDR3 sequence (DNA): TGTGCCAGCAGCTTGAATCAGAAAGAGACCCAGTACTTC.

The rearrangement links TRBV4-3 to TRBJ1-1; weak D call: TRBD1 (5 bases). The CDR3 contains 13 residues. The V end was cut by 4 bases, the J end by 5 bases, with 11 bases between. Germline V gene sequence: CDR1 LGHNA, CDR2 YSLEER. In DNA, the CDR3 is TGCGCCAGCAGCCGCAGGGAGGGGACTGAAGCTTTCTTT. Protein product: CASSRREGTEAFF.

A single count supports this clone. The CDR3 DNA follows: TGTGCCAGCTCACCTCCGGGACTAGCGCCCAACAATGAGCAGTTCTTC. Translation: CASSPPGLAPNNEQFF. The rearrangement links TRBV18 to TRBJ2-1; 10 bases agree with TRBD2. Germline V lookup: CDR1 KGHSH, CDR2 LQKENI. V lost 3 bases and J lost 5; bases outside the gene matches: 7. The CDR3 is made up of 16 amino acids.

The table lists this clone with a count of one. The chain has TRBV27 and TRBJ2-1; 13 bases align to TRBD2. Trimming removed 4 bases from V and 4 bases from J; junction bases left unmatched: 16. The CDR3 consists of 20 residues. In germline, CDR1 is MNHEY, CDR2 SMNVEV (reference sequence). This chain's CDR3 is CASSSLFTSGRGFLYNEQFF. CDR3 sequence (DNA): TGTGCCAGCAGTTCGCTTTTTACTAGCGGGAGGGGGTTTTTGTACAATGAGCAGTTCTTC.

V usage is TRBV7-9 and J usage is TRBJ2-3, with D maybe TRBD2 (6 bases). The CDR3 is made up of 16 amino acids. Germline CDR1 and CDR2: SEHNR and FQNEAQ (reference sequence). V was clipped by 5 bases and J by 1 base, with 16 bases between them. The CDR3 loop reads CASSMGLRAGTDTQYF. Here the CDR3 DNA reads TGTGCCAGCAGCATGGGACTCCGAGCGGGCACAGATACGCAGTATTTT. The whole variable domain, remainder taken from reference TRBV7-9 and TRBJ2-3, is DTGVSQNPRHKITKRGQNVTFRCDPISEHNRLYWYRQTLGQGPEFLTYFQNEAQLEKSRLLSDRFSAERPKGSFSTLEIQRTEQGDSAMYLCASSMGLRAGTDTQYFGPGTRLTVL.

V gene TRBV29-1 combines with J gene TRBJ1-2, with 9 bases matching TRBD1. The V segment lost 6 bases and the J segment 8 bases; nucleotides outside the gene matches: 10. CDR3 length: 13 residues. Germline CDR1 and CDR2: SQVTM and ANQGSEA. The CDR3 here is CSVAATGGLGYTF. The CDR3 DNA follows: TGCAGCGTCGCAGCGACAGGGGGTTTGGGCTACACCTTC.

CDR3 amino acids: CASSPGQRTEAFF. Here the CDR3 DNA reads TGTGCCAGCAGCCCCGGACAGCGGACTGAAGCTTTCTTT. This rearrangement joins TRBV7-2 to TRBJ1-1; maybe TRBD1 (6 bases). The length of the CDR3 is 13 residues. From germline, CDR1 is SGHTA and CDR2 FQGNSA. V lost 5 bases and J lost 5, with 12 bases in between.

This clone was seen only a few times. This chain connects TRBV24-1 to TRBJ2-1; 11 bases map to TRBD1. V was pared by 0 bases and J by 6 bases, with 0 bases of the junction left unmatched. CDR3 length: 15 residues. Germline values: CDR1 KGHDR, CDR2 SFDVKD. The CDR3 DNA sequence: TGTGCCACCAGTGATTTGGGGACAGGGGGCAATGAGCAGTTCTTC. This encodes CATSDLGTGGNEQFF.

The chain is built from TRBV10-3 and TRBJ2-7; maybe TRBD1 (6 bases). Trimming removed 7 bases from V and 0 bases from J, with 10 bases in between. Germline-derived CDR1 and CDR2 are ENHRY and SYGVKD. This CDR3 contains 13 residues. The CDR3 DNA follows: TGTGCCATCATGGGGGACATCTCCTACGAGCAGTACTTC. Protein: CAIMGDISYEQYF.

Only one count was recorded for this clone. CDR3 DNA sequence: TGTGCCATCAGTGTGGGACTGCCGGGTGAGCAGTTCTTC. Its protein product is CAISVGLPGEQFF. V and J are TRBV10-3 and TRBJ2-1; TRBD2 might be the D (6 bases). There are 13 residues in the CDR3. Trimming pared 4 bases from V and 9 bases from J, leaving 13 bases between. The germline CDR1 and CDR2 sequences are ENHRY and SYGVKD.

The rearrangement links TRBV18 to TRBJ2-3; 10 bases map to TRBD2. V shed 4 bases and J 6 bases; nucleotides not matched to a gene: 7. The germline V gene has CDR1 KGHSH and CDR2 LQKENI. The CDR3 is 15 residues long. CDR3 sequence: CASSRTSGQEDTQYF. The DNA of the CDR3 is TGTGCCAGCTCACGGACTAGCGGCCAAGAGGATACGCAGTATTTT.

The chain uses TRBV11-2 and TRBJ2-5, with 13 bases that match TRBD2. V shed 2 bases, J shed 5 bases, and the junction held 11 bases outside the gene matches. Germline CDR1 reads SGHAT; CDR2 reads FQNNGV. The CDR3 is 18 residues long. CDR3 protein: CASSLRGPLAGGVETQYF. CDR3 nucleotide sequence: TGTGCCAGCAGCTTAAGGGGCCCACTAGCGGGAGGGGTGGAGACCCAGTACTTC. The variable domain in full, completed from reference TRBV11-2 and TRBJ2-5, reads EAGVAQSPRYKIIEKRQSVAFWCNPISGHATLYWYQQILGQGPKLLIQFQNNGVVDDSQLPKDRFSAERLKGVDSTLKIQPAKLEDSAVYLCASSLRGPLAGGVETQYFGPGTRLLVL.

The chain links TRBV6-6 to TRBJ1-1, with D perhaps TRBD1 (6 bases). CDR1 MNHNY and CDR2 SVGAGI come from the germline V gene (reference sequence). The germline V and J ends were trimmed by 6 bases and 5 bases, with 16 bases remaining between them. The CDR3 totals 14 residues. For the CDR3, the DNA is TGTGCCAGCAGGAACGTGGGGGCGGTAACTGAAGCTTTCTTT. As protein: CASRNVGAVTEAFF.

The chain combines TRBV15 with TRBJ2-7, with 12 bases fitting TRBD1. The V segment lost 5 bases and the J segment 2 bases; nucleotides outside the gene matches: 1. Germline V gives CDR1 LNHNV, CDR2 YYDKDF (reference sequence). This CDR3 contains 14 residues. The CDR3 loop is CATSRDRGPYEQYF. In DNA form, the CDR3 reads TGTGCCACCAGCCGGGACAGGGGGCCCTACGAGCAGTACTTC.